Each of the 10 T cell receptor beta chains below was sequenced from the same sample in a study of blood T cell repertoires in COVID-19. Sequenced by immunoSEQ multiplex PCR; TCRdb stores in-frame clones only, minus some. The table includes roughly 50,000 clones, 90% detected once. The sequenced material came from peripheral blood. All receptors come from a man aged 65-85 years with acute or convalescent COVID-19.

The chain uses TRBV21-1 and TRBJ2-7; the table's TRBD1 call for D was not verified on the DNA. TRBV21-1 is reported as a pseudogene. The CDR3 spans 15 residues. The CDR3 region is CASSKGGLPNYEQYF. The DNA of the CDR3 is TGTGCCAGCAGCAAAGGGGGCCTCCCCAACTACGAGCAGTACTTC.

The J gene is TRBJ2-6, the V gene TRBV7-2; possibly TRBD1 for D (5 bases). Germline V gene lookup returns CDR1 SGHTA and CDR2 FQGNSA. There are 15 residues in the CDR3. V lost 1 base to trimming and J lost 4 bases, with 8 bases between them. CDR3 bases: TGTGCCAGCAGCTTAGTGGGGCCCGGGGCCAACGTCCTGACTTTC. Amino acid sequence: CASSLVGPGANVLTF.

The chain links TRBV6-5 to TRBJ2-7; 8 nucleotides agree with TRBD1. V shed 0 bases, J shed 3 bases, and the junction held 7 bases outside the gene matches. Germline CDR1 is MNHEY and CDR2 is SVGAGI. CDR3 length: 16 amino acids. CDR3 amino acids: CASSYSGQGFYYEQYF. CDR3 sequence (DNA): TGTGCCAGCAGTTACTCCGGACAGGGCTTTTACTACGAGCAGTACTTC.

This chain links TRBV7-8 with TRBJ2-1, with TRBD2 matching 9 bases. The germline gives CDR1 SGHVS, CDR2 FQNEAQ. This CDR3 has 14 amino acids. Unmatched junction bases numbered 9, after V lost 6 bases and J lost 9 bases. The CDR3 region has the DNA TGTGCCAGCAGTCTAGCGGGGAAGGATGGTGAGCAGTTCTTC. Translated: CASSLAGKDGEQFF.

This clone was detected once. V is TRBV7-6 and J is TRBJ2-5; 7 positions agree with TRBD2. This CDR3 spans 15 amino acids. Per the germline V gene, CDR1 is SGHVS and CDR2 is FNYEAQ. Trimming removed 2 bases from V and 5 bases from J; junction bases left unmatched: 8. This chain's CDR3 is CASSLPPGGGETQYF. The CDR3 DNA reads TGTGCCAGCAGCTTACCTCCGGGGGGAGGGGAGACCCAGTACTTC.

This clone showed up just a few times. The chain recombines TRBV7-6 with TRBJ2-7; the D gene is possibly TRBD2 (6 bases). Trimming pared 1 base from V and 4 bases from J, leaving 17 bases between. CDR3 length: 16 residues. Germline V gives CDR1 SGHVS, CDR2 FNYEAQ. The CDR3 sequence is CASSLGEPGVGYEQYF. CDR3 bases: TGTGCCAGCAGCTTAGGAGAACCGGGGGTTGGGTACGAGCAGTACTTC. Full variable domain (rest looked up from reference TRBV7-6 and TRBJ2-7): GAGVSQSPRYKVTKRGQDVALRCDPISGHVSLYWYRQALGQGPEFLTYFNYEAQQDKSGLPNDRFSAERPEGSISTLTIQRTEQRDSAMYRCASSLGEPGVGYEQYFGPGTRLTVT.

The chain uses TRBV7-2 and TRBJ1-5, with 12 nucleotides matching TRBD1. Germline values: CDR1 SGHTA, CDR2 FQGNSA. V gave up 5 bases and J gave up 4 bases; unmatched junction bases: 6. This CDR3 comprises 16 residues. The chain's CDR3 is CASSQGDRGRNQPQHF. The CDR3 nucleotides read TGTGCCAGCAGCCAGGGGGACAGGGGGCGGAATCAGCCCCAGCATTTT.

This chain connects TRBV6-5 to TRBJ1-3, with D tentatively TRBD1 (5 bases). Deletions cut 0 bases from V and 2 bases from J, with 11 bases between. The CDR3 runs 16 residues. Germline V gene sequence: CDR1 MNHEY, CDR2 SVGAGI. This chain's CDR3 is CASSYSRQNPGNTIYF. CDR3 DNA: TGTGCCAGCAGTTACTCGAGACAGAACCCTGGAAACACCATATATTTT.

The chain links TRBV3-1 (or the pseudogene TRBV3-2) to TRBJ2-5; 9 nucleotides agree with TRBD2. J lost 6 bases, V lost 3 bases, and 8 bases had no gene match. Per germline, CDR1 LGHDT and CDR2 YNNKEL (reference sequence). The length of the CDR3 is 15 residues. Here the CDR3 DNA reads TGTGCCAGCAGCCACCTTGGCGGGGGGGCGAAGACCCAGTACTTC. This translates into CASSHLGGGAKTQYF.

The genes are TRBV5-4 and TRBJ2-7; 8 bases align to TRBD1. CDR3 length: 15 amino acids. CDR1 and CDR2 (germline): SGHNT, YYREEE (reference sequence). Unmatched junction bases numbered 3, after V lost 0 bases and J lost 1 base. The CDR3 DNA follows: TGTGCCAGCAGCTTGGGACAGGGGACTTCCTACGAGCAGTACTTC. The encoded protein is CASSLGQGTSYEQYF.